The next 10 T cell receptor beta chains were all read from a single sample in a study of T cell responses to AZD1222 COVID-19 vaccine. Sequencing used immunoSEQ multiplex PCR; TCRdb keeps in-frame clones, though not all of them. The repertoire holds 75,000 to 90,000 clones, with 92% as singletons. Sample: peripheral blood, taken 28 days after the second AZD1222 dose. The receptors shown here come from an adult who received the AZD1222 COVID-19 vaccine.

The chain links TRBV30 to TRBJ2-7; tentative D call: TRBD1 (6 bases). Between the trimmed V and J ends, which lost 5 bases and 3 bases, there was a span of 17 bases. CDR1 and CDR2 from the germline V gene are GTSNPN and SVGIG (reference sequence). The CDR3 runs to 14 residues. The CDR3 nucleotides are TGTGCCTGGGGGCTTGGGGGCCAACTCTACGAGCAGTACTTC. It translates to CAWGLGGQLYEQYF. The variable domain in full, with the rest retrieved from reference TRBV30 and TRBJ2-7, is SQTIHQWPATLVQPVGSPLSLECTVEGTSNPNLYWYRQAAGRGLQLLFYSVGIGQISSEVPQNLSASRPQDRQFILSSKKLLLSDSGFYLCAWGLGGQLYEQYFGPGTRLTVT.

This clone was picked up one time. The chain combines TRBV5-4 with TRBJ1-1; no reliable D call. Germline CDR1 reads SGHNT; CDR2 reads YYREEE (reference sequence). The CDR3 has 15 amino acids. Trimming stripped 5 bases from V and 3 bases from J, with 17 bases between. Here the CDR3 DNA reads TGTGCCAGCAGGGGAGGGTGGCTCGGGGACACTGAAGCTTTCTTT. It specifies CASRGGWLGDTEAFF.

The chain carries TRBV7-2 and TRBJ2-7; 12 bases are shared with TRBD2. There are 16 residues in the CDR3. Germline values: CDR1 SGHTA, CDR2 FQGNSA. V shed 2 bases, J shed 6 bases, and the junction held 8 bases outside the gene matches. CDR3 sequence (DNA): TGTGCCAGCAGCTTAATGCGTACTAGCGGGAGGCGCGAGCAGTACTTC. This translates into CASSLMRTSGRREQYF.

The V and J genes are TRBV7-2 and TRBJ2-5; 9 bases align to TRBD2. With 2 bases clipped from V and 4 bases from J, the junction kept 8 bases outside the gene matches. Germline V gives CDR1 SGHTA, CDR2 FQGNSA. There are 16 residues in the CDR3. The CDR3 DNA reads as TGTGCCAGCAGCTTACGGAGCGGGAGGATAGCAGAGACCCAGTACTTC. Residues: CASSLRSGRIAETQYF. The whole variable domain, remainder taken from reference TRBV7-2 and TRBJ2-5, is GAGVSQSPSNKVTEKGKDVELRCDPISGHTALYWYRQSLGQGLEFLIYFQGNSAPDKSGLPSDRFSAERTGGSVSTLTIQRTQQEDSAVYLCASSLRSGRIAETQYFGPGTRLLVL.

The genes are TRBV20-1 and TRBJ1-4; 9 bases agree with TRBD1. In germline, CDR1 is DFQATT, CDR2 SNEGSKA (reference sequence). There are 11 residues in the CDR3. V trimming: 6 bases; J trimming: 9 bases; junction bases outside the gene matches: 2. CDR3 loop: CSANRGQKLFF. The CDR3 bases are TGCAGTGCAAACAGGGGGCAAAAACTGTTTTTT.

The chain uses TRBV6-5 and TRBJ1-1; D gene ambiguous. The CDR3 totals 14 residues. Per germline, CDR1 MNHEY and CDR2 SVGAGI. Trimming pared 2 bases from V and 2 bases from J, leaving 9 bases between. The CDR3 DNA reads as TGTGCCAGCAGTTACGGCCAGAAAAACACTGAAGCTTTCTTT. Amino acids: CASSYGQKNTEAFF.

The chain is built from TRBV27 and TRBJ2-2; D is perhaps TRBD1 (6 bases). CDR1 MNHEY and CDR2 SMNVEV come from the germline V gene (reference sequence). This CDR3 spans 15 amino acids. The V gene lost 6 bases and the J gene lost 5 bases, with 16 bases spanning the gap. The CDR3 bases are TGTGCCAGCAGGAGAACAGGGTCTGGAACCGGGGAGCTGTTTTTT. It yields the protein CASRRTGSGTGELFF.

This chain uses TRBV29-1 with TRBJ1-2; no clear D. V lost 8 bases to trimming and J lost 7 bases, with 20 bases between them. The germline V gene encodes CDR1 SQVTM and CDR2 ANQGSEA. The CDR3 has 13 residues. This CDR3 reads CSFLSPWGFGYTF. The CDR3 nucleotides read TGCAGCTTTCTGTCACCCTGGGGTTTTGGCTACACCTTC.

The table lists this clone with a count of one. This sequence joins TRBV19 and TRBJ2-2, with D maybe TRBD1 (6 bases). The germline V gene has CDR1 LNHDA and CDR2 SQIVND (reference sequence). This CDR3 is 15 amino acids long. Trimming took 8 bases from V and 2 from J, leaving 15 bases between them. DNA for the CDR3: TGTGCCAGTTCCGAGGACAGAATCAACACCGGGGAGCTGTTTTTT. Amino acid sequence: CASSEDRINTGELFF.

J is TRBJ1-6 and V is TRBV7-3; D ambiguous. Germline lookup yields CDR1 SGHTA and CDR2 FQGTGA. The CDR3 loop spans 17 amino acids. V lost 2 bases to trimming and J lost 0 bases, with 11 bases between them. For the CDR3, the DNA is TGTGCCAGCAGCTTAGGTTCAGCCGGCTCCTATAATTCACCCCTCCACTTT. This encodes CASSLGSAGSYNSPLHF. The full variable domain, completed using reference TRBV7-3 and TRBJ1-6, is GAGVSQTPSNKVTEKGKYVELRCDPISGHTALYWYRQSLGQGPEFLIYFQGTGAADDSGLPNDRFFAVRPEGSVSTLKIQRTERGDSAVYLCASSLGSAGSYNSPLHFGNGTRLTVT.